This T cell receptor (beta chain) was sequenced in a study of blood T cell repertoires in COVID-19. The CDR3 is made up of 13 amino acids. Germline CDR1 and CDR2: MNHEY and SVGAGI. Trimming removed 6 bases at V and 4 bases at J, with 9 bases between. The protocol was immunoSEQ multiplex PCR, while the TCRdb copy is restricted to in-frame clones and leaves out a portion. Here the sample spans a few hundred thousand clones, 85% being singletons. Input material: PBMCs or T cells enriched from blood (not recorded which). The chain employs TRBV6-5 and TRBJ2-2, with D possibly being TRBD1 (6 bases). This TCR came from a woman in her fifties or sixties who had recovered from COVID-19. The CDR3 reads CASSETGTGELFF. In nucleotides, the CDR3 is TGTGCCAGCAGCGAGACAGGCACCGGGGAGCTGTTTTTT.